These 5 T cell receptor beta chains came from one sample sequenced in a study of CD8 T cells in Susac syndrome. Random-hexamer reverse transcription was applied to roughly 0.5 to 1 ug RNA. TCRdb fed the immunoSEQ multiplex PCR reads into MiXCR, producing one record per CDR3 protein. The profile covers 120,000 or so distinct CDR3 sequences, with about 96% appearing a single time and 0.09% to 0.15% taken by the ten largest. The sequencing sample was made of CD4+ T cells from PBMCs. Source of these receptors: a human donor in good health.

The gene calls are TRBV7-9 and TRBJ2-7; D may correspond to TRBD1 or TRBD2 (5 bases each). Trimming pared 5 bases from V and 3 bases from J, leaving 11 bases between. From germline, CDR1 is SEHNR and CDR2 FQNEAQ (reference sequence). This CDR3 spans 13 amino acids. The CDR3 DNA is TGTGCCAGCAGCCGCCGGGACGACTACGAGCAGTACTTC. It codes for CASSRRDDYEQYF.

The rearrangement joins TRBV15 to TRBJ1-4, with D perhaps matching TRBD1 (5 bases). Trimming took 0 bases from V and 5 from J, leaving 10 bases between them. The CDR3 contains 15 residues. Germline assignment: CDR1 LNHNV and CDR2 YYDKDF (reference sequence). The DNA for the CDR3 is TGTGCCACCAGCAGAGATCCATCAGGGAATGAAAAACTGTTTTTT. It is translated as CATSRDPSGNEKLFF.

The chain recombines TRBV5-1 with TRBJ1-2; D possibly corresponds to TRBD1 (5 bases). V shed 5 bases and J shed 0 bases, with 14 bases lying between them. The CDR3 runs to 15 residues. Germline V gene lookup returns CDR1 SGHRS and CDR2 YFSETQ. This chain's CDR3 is CASSPGPQANYGYTF. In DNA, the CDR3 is TGCGCCAGCAGTCCAGGGCCACAAGCTAACTATGGCTACACCTTC. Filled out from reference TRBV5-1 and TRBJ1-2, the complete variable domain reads KAGVTQTPRYLIKTRGQQVTLSCSPISGHRSVSWYQQTPGQGLQFLFEYFSETQRNKGNFPGRFSGRQFSNSRSEMNVSTLELGDSALYLCASSPGPQANYGYTFGSGTRLTVV.

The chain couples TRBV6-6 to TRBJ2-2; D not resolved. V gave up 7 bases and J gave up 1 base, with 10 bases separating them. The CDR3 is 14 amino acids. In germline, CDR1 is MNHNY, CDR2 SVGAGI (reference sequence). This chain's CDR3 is CASKRQQNTGELFF. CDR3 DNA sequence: TGTGCCAGCAAACGGCAGCAGAACACCGGGGAGCTGTTTTTT.

CDR3 nucleotides: TGTGCCAGCTCACCGGGAGGGGGCTACGAGCAGTACTTC. It is translated as CASSPGGGYEQYF. The rearrangement links TRBV18 to TRBJ2-7, with a possible D match to TRBD2 (7 bases). Germline values: CDR1 KGHSH, CDR2 LQKENI. CDR3 length: 13 amino acids. V lost 3 bases and J lost 3, with 9 bases in between.